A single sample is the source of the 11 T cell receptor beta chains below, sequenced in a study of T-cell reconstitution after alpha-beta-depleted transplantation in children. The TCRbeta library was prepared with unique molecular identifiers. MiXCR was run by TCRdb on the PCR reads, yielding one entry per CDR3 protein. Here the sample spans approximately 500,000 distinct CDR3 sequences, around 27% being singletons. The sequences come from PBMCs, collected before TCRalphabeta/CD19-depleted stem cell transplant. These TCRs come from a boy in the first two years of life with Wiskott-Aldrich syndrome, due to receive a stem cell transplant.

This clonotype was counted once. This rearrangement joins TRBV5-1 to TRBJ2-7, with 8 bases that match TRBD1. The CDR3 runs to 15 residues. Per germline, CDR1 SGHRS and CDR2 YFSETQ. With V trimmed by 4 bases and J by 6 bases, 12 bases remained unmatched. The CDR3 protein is CASSPTGTGYREQYF. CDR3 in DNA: TGCGCCAGCAGCCCAACCGGGACAGGTTACCGCGAGCAGTACTTC.

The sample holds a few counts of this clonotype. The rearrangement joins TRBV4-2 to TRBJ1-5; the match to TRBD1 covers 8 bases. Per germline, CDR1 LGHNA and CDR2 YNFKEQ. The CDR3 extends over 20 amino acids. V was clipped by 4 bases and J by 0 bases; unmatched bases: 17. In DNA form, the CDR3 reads TGTGCCAGCAGCCGTCGGATCAAGACAGGGGCCCTATTTAGCAATCAGCCCCAGCATTTT. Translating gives CASSRRIKTGALFSNQPQHF.

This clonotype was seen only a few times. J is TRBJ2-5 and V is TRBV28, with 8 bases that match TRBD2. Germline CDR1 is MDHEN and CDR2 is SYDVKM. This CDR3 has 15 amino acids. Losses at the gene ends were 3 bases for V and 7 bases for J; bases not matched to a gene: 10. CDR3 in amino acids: CASSLVEREIGTQYF. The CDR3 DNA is TGTGCCAGCAGTTTGGTAGAGCGGGAGATTGGGACCCAGTACTTC.

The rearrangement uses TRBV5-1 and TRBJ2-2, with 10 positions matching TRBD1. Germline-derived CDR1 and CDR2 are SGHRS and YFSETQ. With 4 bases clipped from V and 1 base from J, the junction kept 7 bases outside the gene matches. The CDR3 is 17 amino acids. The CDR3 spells CASSIGTGALNTGELFF. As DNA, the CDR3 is TGCGCCAGCAGCATCGGGACAGGGGCCTTGAACACCGGGGAGCTGTTTTTT.

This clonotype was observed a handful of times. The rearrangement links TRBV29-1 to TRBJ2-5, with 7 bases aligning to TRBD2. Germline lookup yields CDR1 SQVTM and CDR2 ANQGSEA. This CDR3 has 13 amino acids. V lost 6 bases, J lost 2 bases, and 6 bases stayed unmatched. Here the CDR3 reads CSVTGTTQETQYF. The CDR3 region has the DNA TGCAGCGTCACCGGGACTACGCAAGAGACCCAGTACTTC.

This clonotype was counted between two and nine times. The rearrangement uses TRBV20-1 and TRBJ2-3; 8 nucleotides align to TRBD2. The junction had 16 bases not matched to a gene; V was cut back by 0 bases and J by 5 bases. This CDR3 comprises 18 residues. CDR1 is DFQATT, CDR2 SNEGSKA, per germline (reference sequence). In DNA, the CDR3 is TGCAGTGCTAGAGATCTATCGCGCTACGGGAGGGCCGTAGATACGCAGTATTTT. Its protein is CSARDLSRYGRAVDTQYF.

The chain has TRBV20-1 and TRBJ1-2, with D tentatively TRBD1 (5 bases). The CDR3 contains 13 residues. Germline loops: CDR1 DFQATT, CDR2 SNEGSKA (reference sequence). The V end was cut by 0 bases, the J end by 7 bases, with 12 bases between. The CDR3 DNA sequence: TGCAGTGCTAGAGATCGGGCAGGGTTTGGCTACACCTTC. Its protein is CSARDRAGFGYTF.

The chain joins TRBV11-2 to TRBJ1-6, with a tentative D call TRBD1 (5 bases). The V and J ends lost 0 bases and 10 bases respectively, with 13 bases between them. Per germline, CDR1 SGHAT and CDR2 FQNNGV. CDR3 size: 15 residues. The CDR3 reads CASSLELGRGSPLHF. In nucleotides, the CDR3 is TGTGCCAGCAGCTTAGAGCTTGGAAGGGGCTCACCCCTCCACTTT.

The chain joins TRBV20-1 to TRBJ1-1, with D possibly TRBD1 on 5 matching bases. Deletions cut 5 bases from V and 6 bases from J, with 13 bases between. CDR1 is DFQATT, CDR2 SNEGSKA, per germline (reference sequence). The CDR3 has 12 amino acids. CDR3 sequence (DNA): TGCAGTGCTGGTACAGGTTTTTCTGAAGCTTTCTTT. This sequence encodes CSAGTGFSEAFF.

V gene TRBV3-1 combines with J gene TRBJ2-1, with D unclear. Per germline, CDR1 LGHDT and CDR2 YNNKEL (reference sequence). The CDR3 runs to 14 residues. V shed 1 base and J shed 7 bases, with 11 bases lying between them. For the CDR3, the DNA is TGTGCCAGCAGCCAAGGAAGGGTCGGGAATGAGCAGTTCTTC. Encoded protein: CASSQGRVGNEQFF.

The CDR3 loop is CASSRTSGSWYEQYF. The CDR3 bases are TGTGCCAGCAGTCGGACTAGCGGGAGTTGGTACGAGCAGTACTTC. J is TRBJ2-7 and V is TRBV12-3 or TRBV12-4, with 13 bases lining up with TRBD2. Trimming removed 5 bases from V and 4 bases from J; junction bases left unmatched: 5. CDR3 length: 15 residues.